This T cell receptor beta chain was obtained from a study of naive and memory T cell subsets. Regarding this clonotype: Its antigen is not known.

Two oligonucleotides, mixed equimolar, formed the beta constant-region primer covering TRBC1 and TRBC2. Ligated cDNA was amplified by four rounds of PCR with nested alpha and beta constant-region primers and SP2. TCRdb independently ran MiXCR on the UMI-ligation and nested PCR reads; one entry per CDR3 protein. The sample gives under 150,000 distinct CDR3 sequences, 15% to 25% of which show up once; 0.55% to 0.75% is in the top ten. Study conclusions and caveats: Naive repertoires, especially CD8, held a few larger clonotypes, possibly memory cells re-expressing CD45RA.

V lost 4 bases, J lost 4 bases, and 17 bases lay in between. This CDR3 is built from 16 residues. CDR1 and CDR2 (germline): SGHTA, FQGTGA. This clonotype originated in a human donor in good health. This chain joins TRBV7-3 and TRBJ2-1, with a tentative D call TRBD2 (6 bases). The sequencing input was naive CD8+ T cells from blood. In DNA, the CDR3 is TGTGCCAGCAGCTCCTTGCGGGGAGAGGTATACAATGAGCAGTTCTTC. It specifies CASSSLRGEVYNEQFF.